A selection of T cell receptor beta chains follows, all from one sample in a study of T cells in Graves' hyperthyroidism and ophthalmopathy. TCRdb recomputed calls from the multiplex PCR reads with MiXCR, one row per CDR3 protein. Altogether approximately 870,000 distinct CDR3 sequences are present, around 39% being singletons, with the ten largest covering approximately 10%. The sample taken for sequencing was blood. Receptors were obtained from a man aged 18 to 29 with Graves' hyperthyroidism. The CDR3 runs from the conserved cysteine through the conserved F or W. Fields, in order: D gene, J gene, clone size, V gene, CDR3 DNA, CDR3 protein. D genes are given only for firm matches. Rows may omit the clone size; those that give it use once, few, many or a size class.

d_gene: TRBD1
j_gene: TRBJ2-7
abundance: .
v_gene: TRBV29-1
CDR3nt: TGCAGGCAGTGGACAGGGGACTCCTACGAGCAGTACTTC
CDR3aa: CRQWTGDSYEQYF

d_gene: TRBD1
j_gene: TRBJ1-4
abundance: .
v_gene: TRBV10-3
CDR3nt: TGTGCCATCAGTGGGGAGACAGGGATTAATGAAAAACTGTTTTTT
CDR3aa: CAISGETGINEKLFF

d_gene: .
j_gene: TRBJ1-1
abundance: .
v_gene: TRBV19
CDR3nt: TGTGCCAGTACTAGGGGGGCAGGGCAGATGCGGTTAAGGACTGAAGCTTTCTTT
CDR3aa: CASTRGAGQMRLRTEAFF

d_gene: TRBD1
j_gene: TRBJ1-4
abundance: few
v_gene: TRBV7-9
CDR3nt: TGTGCCAGCAGCTTAGATACGGGACAGGGTTGGGAAAAACTGTTTTTT
CDR3aa: CASSLDTGQGWEKLFF

d_gene: .
j_gene: TRBJ1-1
abundance: few
v_gene: TRBV5-5
CDR3nt: TGTGCCAGCACTTCGGGGGCTGAAGCTTTCTTT
CDR3aa: CASTSGAEAFF

d_gene: .
j_gene: TRBJ2-6
abundance: many
v_gene: TRBV6-6
CDR3nt: TGTGCCACCTTCGGGGCCAACGTCCTGACTTTC
CDR3aa: CATFGANVLTF

d_gene: .
j_gene: TRBJ1-1
abundance: many
v_gene: TRBV2
CDR3nt: TGTGCCAGAGAATTCGGTACTGAAGCTTTCTTT
CDR3aa: CAREFGTEAFF

d_gene: TRBD1
j_gene: TRBJ2-2
abundance: many
v_gene: TRBV15
CDR3nt: TGTGCCACCAGCAGAGAAGGGGGCGCCCACACCGGGGAGCTGTTTTTT
CDR3aa: CATSREGGAHTGELFF

d_gene: .
j_gene: TRBJ1-2
abundance: .
v_gene: TRBV29-1
CDR3nt: TGCAGCGTTGAACAGCTCTATGGCTACACCTTC
CDR3aa: CSVEQLYGYTF

d_gene: TRBD2
j_gene: TRBJ2-7
abundance: .
v_gene: TRBV7-2
CDR3nt: TGTGCCAGCAGATCCGGGACTAGCGGGAGCTCCTACGAGCAGTACTTC
CDR3aa: CASRSGTSGSSYEQYF

d_gene: TRBD1
j_gene: TRBJ2-5
abundance: .
v_gene: TRBV19
CDR3nt: TGTGCCAGTGCTAGGGCGACAGGGGCCGAGACCCAGTACTTC
CDR3aa: CASARATGAETQYF

d_gene: .
j_gene: TRBJ1-1
abundance: many
v_gene: TRBV2
CDR3nt: TGTGCCAGCAGAACAGGGAAGGAGGAAAACACTGAAGCTTTCTTT
CDR3aa: CASRTGKEENTEAFF

d_gene: .
j_gene: TRBJ2-2
abundance: many
v_gene: TRBV7-9
CDR3nt: TGTGCCAGCAGCTTAGCGTCCGCCGGGGAGCTGTTTTTT
CDR3aa: CASSLASAGELFF

d_gene: .
j_gene: TRBJ2-2
abundance: .
v_gene: TRBV20-1
CDR3nt: TGCAGTGCTAGAAAAAAGGGAGGAACCGGGGAGCTGTTTTTT
CDR3aa: CSARKKGGTGELFF

d_gene: .
j_gene: TRBJ1-1
abundance: .
v_gene: TRBV6-5
CDR3nt: TGTGCCAGCAGTTACGCAGGCCTGAACACTGAAGCTTTCTTT
CDR3aa: CASSYAGLNTEAFF

d_gene: TRBD1
j_gene: TRBJ1-6
abundance: many
v_gene: TRBV19
CDR3nt: TGTGCCACCGGACAGGGTGGATCACCCCTCCACTTT
CDR3aa: CATGQGGSPLHF

d_gene: .
j_gene: TRBJ1-4
abundance: .
v_gene: TRBV5-1
CDR3nt: TGCGCCAGCAGCTTGGGGGGGACTTCCGAAAAACTGTTTTTT
CDR3aa: CASSLGGTSEKLFF

d_gene: .
j_gene: TRBJ2-7
abundance: many
v_gene: TRBV2
CDR3nt: TGTGCCAGCAGTGAAGGAGCCAGGGTGTACGAGCAGTACTTC
CDR3aa: CASSEGARVYEQYF

d_gene: .
j_gene: TRBJ1-1
abundance: .
v_gene: TRBV12-5
CDR3nt: TGTGCCAGCAGCCATGAAGGGGCTGAAGCTTTCTTT
CDR3aa: CASSHEGAEAFF

d_gene: .
j_gene: TRBJ1-5
abundance: many
v_gene: TRBV20-1
CDR3nt: TGCAGTGCTAGGGCCGGCCCCACCAGTCAGCCCCAGCATTTT
CDR3aa: CSARAGPTSQPQHF

d_gene: .
j_gene: TRBJ1-1
abundance: few
v_gene: TRBV2
CDR3nt: TGTGCCAGCAGTTCCGGCCGAGGGGAGAACACTGAAGCTTTCTTT
CDR3aa: CASSSGRGENTEAFF

d_gene: .
j_gene: TRBJ2-5
abundance: few
v_gene: TRBV20-1
CDR3nt: TGCAGTGCTAGCGAACTTAGCGGAGTGGAGACCCAGTACTTC
CDR3aa: CSASELSGVETQYF

d_gene: TRBD1
j_gene: TRBJ1-2
abundance: .
v_gene: TRBV19
CDR3nt: TGTGCCACTTCCAGGGGGGTTAATCCTAACTATGGCTACACCTTC
CDR3aa: CATSRGVNPNYGYTF

d_gene: .
j_gene: TRBJ1-5
abundance: .
v_gene: TRBV7-9
CDR3nt: TGTGCCAGCTACGGGGTCGGCAATCAGCCCCAGCATTTT
CDR3aa: CASYGVGNQPQHF

d_gene: .
j_gene: TRBJ1-3
abundance: many
v_gene: TRBV9
CDR3nt: TGTGCCAGCAGCGTAGAGCAGGGGAATTCTGGAAACACCATATATTTT
CDR3aa: CASSVEQGNSGNTIYF

d_gene: .
j_gene: TRBJ2-5
abundance: few
v_gene: TRBV2
CDR3nt: TGTGCCAGCCGTCGACGACCCCTTCAAGAGACCCAGTACTTC
CDR3aa: CASRRRPLQETQYF

d_gene: .
j_gene: TRBJ1-1
abundance: few
v_gene: TRBV19
CDR3nt: TGTGCCAGTAGTATAGATCTGACTGACAAAGCTTTCTTT
CDR3aa: CASSIDLTDKAFF

d_gene: TRBD2
j_gene: TRBJ2-5
abundance: .
v_gene: TRBV7-2
CDR3nt: TGTGCCAGCAGCTGGGGGGGACTAGCGGGAGGATCGGAGGAGACCCAGTACTTC
CDR3aa: CASSWGGLAGGSEETQYF

d_gene: .
j_gene: TRBJ1-4
abundance: few
v_gene: TRBV5-6
CDR3nt: TGTGCCAGCAGCTGGGGCTTTAATGAAAAACTGTTTTTT
CDR3aa: CASSWGFNEKLFF

d_gene: .
j_gene: TRBJ1-4
abundance: .
v_gene: TRBV5-8
CDR3nt: TGTGCCAGCAGCTTGGAGGCCAGGGGCGAAAAACTGTTTTTT
CDR3aa: CASSLEARGEKLFF

d_gene: .
j_gene: TRBJ1-2
abundance: many
v_gene: TRBV5-1
CDR3nt: TGCGCCAGCAGCTTGGGACAGAGAAACTATGGCTACACCTTC
CDR3aa: CASSLGQRNYGYTF

d_gene: .
j_gene: TRBJ1-6
abundance: few
v_gene: TRBV5-6
CDR3nt: TGTGCCAGCAGCTTCCGAGGTGCTAGCTCCTATAATTCACCCCTCCACTTT
CDR3aa: CASSFRGASSYNSPLHF

d_gene: .
j_gene: TRBJ1-2
abundance: few
v_gene: TRBV10-3
CDR3nt: TGTGCCATCAGTGAGTCCGGGGCTGGCCAGGGCTACACCTTC
CDR3aa: CAISESGAGQGYTF

d_gene: .
j_gene: TRBJ1-3
abundance: few
v_gene: TRBV6-5
CDR3nt: TGTGCCAGCAGCGACCCGAGCTCTGGAAACACCATATATTTT
CDR3aa: CASSDPSSGNTIYF